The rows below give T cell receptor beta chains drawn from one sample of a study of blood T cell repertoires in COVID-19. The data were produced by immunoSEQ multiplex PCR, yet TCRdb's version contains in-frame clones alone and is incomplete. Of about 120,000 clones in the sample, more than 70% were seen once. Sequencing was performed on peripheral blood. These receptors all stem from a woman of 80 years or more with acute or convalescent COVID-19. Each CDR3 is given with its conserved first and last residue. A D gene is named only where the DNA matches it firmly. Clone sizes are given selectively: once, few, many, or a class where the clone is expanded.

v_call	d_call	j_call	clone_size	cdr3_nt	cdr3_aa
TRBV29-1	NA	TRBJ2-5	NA	TGCAGCGTTGAACTCCGTAACAGGGCCCCGGAGACCCAGTACTTC	CSVELRNRAPETQYF
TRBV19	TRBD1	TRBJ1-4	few	TGTGCCAGTAGTATTGCGACAGGGACTAATGAAAAACTGTTTTTT	CASSIATGTNEKLFF
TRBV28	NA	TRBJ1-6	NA	TGTGCCAGCAGGCAGGGTCTAAATTCACCCCTCCACTTT	CASRQGLNSPLHF
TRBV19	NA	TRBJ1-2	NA	TGTGCCAGTAGTATAGGGCCAGACTATGGCTACACCTTC	CASSIGPDYGYTF
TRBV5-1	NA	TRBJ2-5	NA	TGCGCCAGCAGCCGACAGTTGACCCAAGAGACCCAGTACTTC	CASSRQLTQETQYF
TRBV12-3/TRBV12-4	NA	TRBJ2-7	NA	TGTGCCAGCAGTTTAGTAGGGGGTTACGAGCAGTACTTC	CASSLVGGYEQYF
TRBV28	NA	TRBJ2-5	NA	TGTGCCAGCAGTTTAATAATGGGCAGGGGTCCTCAAGAGACCCAGTACTTC	CASSLIMGRGPQETQYF
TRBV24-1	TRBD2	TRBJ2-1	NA	TGTGCCACCAGTGACGGGGGGGGCAATGAGCAGTTCTTC	CATSDGGGNEQFF
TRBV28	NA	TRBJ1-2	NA	TGTGCCAGCAGTTTTGAGGGCTATGGCTACACCTTC	CASSFEGYGYTF
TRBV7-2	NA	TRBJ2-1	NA	TGTGCCAGCAGCTTAGGGCGGGACAATGAGCAGTTCTTC	CASSLGRDNEQFF
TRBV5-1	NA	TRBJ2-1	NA	TGCGCCAGCAGCTTACAGACTATTAGCTCCTACAATGAGCAGTTCTTC	CASSLQTISSYNEQFF
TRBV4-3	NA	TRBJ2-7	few	TGCGCCAGCAGCCAAGATCAAGGGACTCAATACGAGCAGTACTTC	CASSQDQGTQYEQYF
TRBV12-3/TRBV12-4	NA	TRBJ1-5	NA	TGTGCCAGCACGTACAGGGGCAATCAGCCCCAGCATTTT	CASTYRGNQPQHF
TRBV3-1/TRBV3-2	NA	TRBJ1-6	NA	TGTGCCAGCAGCGGCCCGCGGGCGAATTCACCCCTCCACTTT	CASSGPRANSPLHF
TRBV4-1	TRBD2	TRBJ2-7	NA	TGCGCCAGCAGCCAAGCTATGGCTAGCGGGTCAGACGAGCAGTACTTC	CASSQAMASGSDEQYF
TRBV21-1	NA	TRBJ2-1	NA	TGTGCCAGCAGCAAAGCGCCCGACGGGACAGGGTTTATAGATGAGCAGTTCTTC	CASSKAPDGTGFIDEQFF
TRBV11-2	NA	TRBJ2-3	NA	TGTGCCAGCAGCATGGTATTGGGGCCTGATACGCAGTATTTT	CASSMVLGPDTQYF
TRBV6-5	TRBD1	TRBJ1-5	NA	TGTGCCAGCAGTTACCAAGGACAGGGAAGCAATCAGCCCCAGCATTTT	CASSYQGQGSNQPQHF
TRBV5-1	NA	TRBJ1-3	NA	TGCGCCAGCAGCTTGGATTATTCGGGAAGGTCAGCTGGAAACACCATATATTTT	CASSLDYSGRSAGNTIYF
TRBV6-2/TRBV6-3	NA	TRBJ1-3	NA	TGTGCCAGCAGTCGTACAGGGATTCCAGGAAACACCATATATTTT	CASSRTGIPGNTIYF
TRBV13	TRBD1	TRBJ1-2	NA	TGTGCCAGCAGCCCACAGGGGTATGAGGGCTACACCTTC	CASSPQGYEGYTF
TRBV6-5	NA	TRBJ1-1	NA	TGTGCCAGCAGTTACACCCCGACAGGGAACACTGAAGCTTTCTTT	CASSYTPTGNTEAFF
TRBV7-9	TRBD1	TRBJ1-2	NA	TGTGCCAGCAGACCCGGGACAGGGGATGGCTACACCTTC	CASRPGTGDGYTF
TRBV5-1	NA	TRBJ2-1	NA	TGCGCCAGTCGCGACCAGGTTGAGCAGTTCTTC	CASRDQVEQFF
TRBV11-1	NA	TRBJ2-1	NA	TGTGCCAGCAGCTTCGGAGGAGCGGGCCCCTACAATGAGCAGTTCTTC	CASSFGGAGPYNEQFF
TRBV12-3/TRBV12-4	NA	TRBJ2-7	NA	TGTGCCAGCAGTTTGGTCGCAGGGCACGAGCAGTACTTC	CASSLVAGHEQYF
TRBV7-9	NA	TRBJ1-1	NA	TGTGCCAACAGCTTAGCCAGCGGAAACACTGAAGCTTTCTTT	CANSLASGNTEAFF
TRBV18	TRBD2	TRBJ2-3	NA	TGTGCCAGCTCACCTAGCGGGGGGAGCACAGATACGCAGTATTTT	CASSPSGGSTDTQYF